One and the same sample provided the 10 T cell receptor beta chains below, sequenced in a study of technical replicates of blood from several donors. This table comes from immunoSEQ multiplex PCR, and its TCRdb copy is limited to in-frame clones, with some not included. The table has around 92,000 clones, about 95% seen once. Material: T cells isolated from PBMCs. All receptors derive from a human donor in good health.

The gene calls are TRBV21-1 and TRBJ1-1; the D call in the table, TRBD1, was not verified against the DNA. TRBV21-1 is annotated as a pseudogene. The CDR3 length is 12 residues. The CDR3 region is CASSIRTGKAFF. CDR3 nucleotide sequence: TGTGCCAGCAGCATTAGGACAGGGAAAGCTTTCTTT.

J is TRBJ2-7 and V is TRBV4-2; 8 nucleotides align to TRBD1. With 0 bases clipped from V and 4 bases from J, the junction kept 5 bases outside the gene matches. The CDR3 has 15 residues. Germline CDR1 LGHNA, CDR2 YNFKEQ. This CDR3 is CASSQDTGGLYEQYF. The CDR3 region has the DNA TGTGCCAGCAGCCAAGATACAGGGGGTTTATACGAGCAGTACTTC.

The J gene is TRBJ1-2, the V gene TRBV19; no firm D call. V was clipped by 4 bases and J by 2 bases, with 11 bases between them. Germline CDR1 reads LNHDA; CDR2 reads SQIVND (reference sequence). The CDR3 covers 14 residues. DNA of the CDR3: TGTGCCAGTAGTAGAGAGAGGGAAAACTATGGCTACACCTTC. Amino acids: CASSRERENYGYTF.

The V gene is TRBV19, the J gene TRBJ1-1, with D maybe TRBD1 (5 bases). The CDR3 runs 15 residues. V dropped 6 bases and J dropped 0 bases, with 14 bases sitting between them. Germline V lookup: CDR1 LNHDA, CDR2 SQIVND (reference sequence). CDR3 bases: TGTGCCAGTAGAGGGGTGCAGGAGTTGAACACTGAAGCTTTCTTT. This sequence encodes CASRGVQELNTEAFF.

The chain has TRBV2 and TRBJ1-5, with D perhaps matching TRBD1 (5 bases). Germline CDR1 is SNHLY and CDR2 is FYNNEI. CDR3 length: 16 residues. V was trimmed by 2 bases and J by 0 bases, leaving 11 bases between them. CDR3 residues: CASSETRQYSNQPQHF. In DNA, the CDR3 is TGTGCCAGCAGTGAAACCCGACAGTATAGCAATCAGCCCCAGCATTTT.

The CDR3 region has the DNA TGCGCCAGCAGTCCGGGACTCCTTAGCTCCTACAATGAGCAGTTCTTC. It translates to CASSPGLLSSYNEQFF. The chain links TRBV10-1 to TRBJ2-1, with TRBD2 as a possible D gene (6 bases). The CDR3 consists of 16 residues. Trimming removed 5 bases from V and 0 bases from J, with 14 bases in between. Germline V lookup: CDR1 WNHNN, CDR2 SYGVQD (reference sequence).

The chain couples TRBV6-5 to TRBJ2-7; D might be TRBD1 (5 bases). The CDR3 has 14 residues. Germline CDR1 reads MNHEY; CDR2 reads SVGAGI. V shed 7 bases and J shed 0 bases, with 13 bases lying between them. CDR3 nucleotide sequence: TGTGCCAGCAAAAGGGGCTCGAGCTCCTACGAGCAGTACTTC. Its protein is CASKRGSSSYEQYF.

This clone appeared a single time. Here the CDR3 reads CASSETDSSVYGYTF. DNA for the CDR3: TGTGCCAGCAGTGAGACGGACAGCAGCGTCTATGGCTACACCTTC. This chain links TRBV6-1 with TRBJ1-2; maybe TRBD1 (6 bases). CDR1 and CDR2 (germline): MNHNS, SASEGT. V was cut by 3 bases and J by 4 bases, with 15 bases left in between. The CDR3 loop spans 15 amino acids.

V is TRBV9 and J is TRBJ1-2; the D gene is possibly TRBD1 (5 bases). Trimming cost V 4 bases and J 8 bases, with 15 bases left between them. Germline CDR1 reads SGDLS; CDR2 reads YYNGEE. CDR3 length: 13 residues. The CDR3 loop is CASSPGGAEGYTF. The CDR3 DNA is TGTGCCAGCAGCCCGGGAGGGGCGGAGGGCTACACCTTC.

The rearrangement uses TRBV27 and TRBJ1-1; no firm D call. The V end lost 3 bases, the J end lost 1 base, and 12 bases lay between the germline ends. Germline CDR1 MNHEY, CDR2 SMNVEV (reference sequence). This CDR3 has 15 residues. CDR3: CASSFRELRNTEAFF. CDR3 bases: TGTGCCAGCAGTTTTCGGGAGTTGAGGAACACTGAAGCTTTCTTT.